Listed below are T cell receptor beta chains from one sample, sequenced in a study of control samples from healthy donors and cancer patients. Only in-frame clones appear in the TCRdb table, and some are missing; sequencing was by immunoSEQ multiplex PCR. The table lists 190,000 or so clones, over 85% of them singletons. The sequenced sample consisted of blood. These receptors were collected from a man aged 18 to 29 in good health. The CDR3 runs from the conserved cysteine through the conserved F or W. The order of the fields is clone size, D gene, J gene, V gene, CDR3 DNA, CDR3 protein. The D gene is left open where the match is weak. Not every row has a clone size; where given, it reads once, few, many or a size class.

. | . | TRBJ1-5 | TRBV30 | TGTGCCAGCCAGGGATTCGGCAATCAGCCCCAGCATTTT | CASQGFGNQPQHF
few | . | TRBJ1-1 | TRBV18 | TGTGCCAGCTCACCACAAGACAGTCGCACTGAAGCTTTCTTT | CASSPQDSRTEAFF
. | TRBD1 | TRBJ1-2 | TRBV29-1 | TGCAGCGCTCCTTCGAGGGGGCAGGAGAACTATGGCTACACCTTC | CSAPSRGQENYGYTF
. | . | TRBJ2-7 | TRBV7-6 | TGTGCCAGCAGCTTATGGCAGGGCGGGATTACCTACGAGCAGTACTTC | CASSLWQGGITYEQYF
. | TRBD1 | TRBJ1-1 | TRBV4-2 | TGTGCCAGCAGCTCTGGGGACAGGGGGCCTCGGGAAGCTTTCTTT | CASSSGDRGPREAFF
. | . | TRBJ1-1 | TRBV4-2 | TGTGCCAGCAGCCAAGTTGGGGGGAACACTGAAGCTTTCTTT | CASSQVGGNTEAFF
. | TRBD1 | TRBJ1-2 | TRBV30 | TGTGCCTGGAGACCAAGGACAGGGGGCACTGGCTACACCTTC | CAWRPRTGGTGYTF
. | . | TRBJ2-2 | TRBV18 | TGTGCCAGCTCACCACCGGTGGGAACGAACACCGGGGAGCTGTTTTTT | CASSPPVGTNTGELFF
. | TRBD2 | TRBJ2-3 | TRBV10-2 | TGCGCCAGCGCGGGACCCTTTAGCGGGGGGGCGGGAACAGATACGCAGTATTTT | CASAGPFSGGAGTDTQYF
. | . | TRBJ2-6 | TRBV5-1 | TGCGCCAGCAGCTTGAAGGGGACTGGGGCCAACGTCCTGACTTTC | CASSLKGTGANVLTF
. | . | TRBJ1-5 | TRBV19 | TGTGCCAGTAATATTCCGGTCGACAATCAGCCCCAGCATTTT | CASNIPVDNQPQHF
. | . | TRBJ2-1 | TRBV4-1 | TGCGCCAGCACCCACCAACCGGGACAAACATACAATGAGCAGTTCTTC | CASTHQPGQTYNEQFF
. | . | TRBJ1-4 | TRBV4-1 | TGCGCCAGCAGCCAAGTCAGACAGCCCATTGAAAAACTGTTTTTT | CASSQVRQPIEKLFF
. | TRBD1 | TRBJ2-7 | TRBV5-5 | TGTGCCAGCAGCGCTGGACAGGGGTCTAACGAGCAGTACTTC | CASSAGQGSNEQYF
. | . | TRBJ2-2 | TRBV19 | TGTGCCAGTAGTAGACAGACAATTCCATCCGGGGAGCTGTTTTTT | CASSRQTIPSGELFF
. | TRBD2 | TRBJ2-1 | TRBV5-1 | TGCGCCAGCAGCTTGGGCACGCTAGCGGGGGGCCGACCCTCTTTTCCGTTCTTC | CASSLGTLAGGRPSFPFF
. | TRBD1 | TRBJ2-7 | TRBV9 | TGTGCCAGCAGCTTGACCGGGACAGGGTACGAGCAGTACTTC | CASSLTGTGYEQYF
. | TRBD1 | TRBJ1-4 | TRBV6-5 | TGTGCCAGCAGCACAGAAGGACAGGGGAAACTGTTTTTT | CASSTEGQGKLFF
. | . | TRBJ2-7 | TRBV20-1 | TGCAGTGCTAGTCATTGGGCTGGACAGACCTACGAGCAGTACTTC | CSASHWAGQTYEQYF
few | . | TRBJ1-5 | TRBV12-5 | TGTGCTAGTGGTTTGGTATCAGGAGGCAATCAGCCCCAGCATTTT | CASGLVSGGNQPQHF
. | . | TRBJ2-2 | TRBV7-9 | TGTGCCAGCAGCCCCAGGGGAGGCGGGGACAGTCCTAGGGAGCTGTTTTTT | CASSPRGGGDSPRELFF
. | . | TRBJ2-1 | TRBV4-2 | TGTGCCAGCAGTCACACGGTCAATGAGCAGTTCTTC | CASSHTVNEQFF
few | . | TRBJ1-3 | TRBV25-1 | TGTGCCAGCAGTTGGGGACCAAGGATATATTTT | CASSWGPRIYF
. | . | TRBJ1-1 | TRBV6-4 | TGTGCCAGCAGTGCACACCTAGAGGGCACTGAAGCTTTCTTT | CASSAHLEGTEAFF
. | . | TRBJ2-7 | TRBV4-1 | TGCGCCAGCAGCCCGCTAGGTGGACCGCAGTACTTC | CASSPLGGPQYF
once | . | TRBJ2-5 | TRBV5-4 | TGTGCCAGCAGCCCCTACAGCGGATCGGAGACCCAGTACTTC | CASSPYSGSETQYF
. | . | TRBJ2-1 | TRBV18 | TGTGCCAGCTCACCAATGGCGACGGAATCCTACAATGAGCAGTTCTTC | CASSPMATESYNEQFF
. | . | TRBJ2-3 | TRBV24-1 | TGTGCCACCAGTGATAGGGCAGGATCGGGCACAGATACGCAGTATTTT | CATSDRAGSGTDTQYF
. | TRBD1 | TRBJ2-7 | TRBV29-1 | TGCAGCGTGGAGGACAGGGAAGGCTACGAGCAGTACTTC | CSVEDREGYEQYF
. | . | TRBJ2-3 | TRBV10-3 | TGTGCCCTCCGCCCGGGGTCAGGAACAGATACGCAGTATTTT | CALRPGSGTDTQYF
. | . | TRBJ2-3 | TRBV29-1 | TGCAGCGTTGGTCGGGGGCGCACAGATACGCAGTATTTT | CSVGRGRTDTQYF
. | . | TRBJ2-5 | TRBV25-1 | TGTGCCAGCAGTGAACCCAACAAAGAGACCCAGTACTTC | CASSEPNKETQYF
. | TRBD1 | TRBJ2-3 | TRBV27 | TGTGCCAGCAGGCGGACAGGGACCGAAAGGGATACGCAGTATTTT | CASRRTGTERDTQYF
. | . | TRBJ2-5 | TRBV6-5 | TGTGCCAGCAGTTCTCCAGTAAAAGAGACCCAGTACTTC | CASSSPVKETQYF
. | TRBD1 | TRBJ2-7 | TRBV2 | TGTGCCAGCAGTGAAAACAGGGGGGAGTACGAGCAGTACTTC | CASSENRGEYEQYF
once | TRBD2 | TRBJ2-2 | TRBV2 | TGTGCCAGCGAAGCGGGGGGGTACACCGGGGAGCTGTTTTTT | CASEAGGYTGELFF
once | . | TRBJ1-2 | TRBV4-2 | TGTGCCAGCAGCCAAGTACCCTCAGGGAGTAGCTATGGCTACACCTTC | CASSQVPSGSSYGYTF
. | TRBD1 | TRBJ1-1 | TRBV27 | TGTGCCAGCAGAGGGGGCTTCTCTAACACTGAAGCTTTCTTT | CASRGGFSNTEAFF
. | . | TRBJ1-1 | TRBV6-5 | TGTGCCAGCAGTTACGACCTGAACACTGAAGCTTTCTTT | CASSYDLNTEAFF
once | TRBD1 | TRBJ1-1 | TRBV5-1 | TGCGCCAGCAGCTTCCCCGGGACAGGGGGCTCTGAAGCTTTCTTT | CASSFPGTGGSEAFF
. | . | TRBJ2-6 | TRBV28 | TGTGCCGTAAACAGGGCGGACGGGGCCAACGTCCTGACTTTC | CAVNRADGANVLTF
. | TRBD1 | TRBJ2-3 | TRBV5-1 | TGCGCCAGCAGCGGGGACAGGGAGACAGATACGCAGTATTTT | CASSGDRETDTQYF
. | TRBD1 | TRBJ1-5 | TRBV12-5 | TGTGCTAGTGGTTTCTCTGGACAGGGGGCCCAGCCCCAGCATTTT | CASGFSGQGAQPQHF
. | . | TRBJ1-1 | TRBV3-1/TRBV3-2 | TGTGCCAGCAGCTCAAGTCCTCAGGACACTGAAGCTTTCTTT | CASSSSPQDTEAFF
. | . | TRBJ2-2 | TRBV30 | TGTGCCTGGAGGGTTCAGGTCACCGGGGAGCTGTTTTTT | CAWRVQVTGELFF
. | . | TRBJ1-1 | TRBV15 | TGTGCCATTCAATTCGACGGGGGTTTACCTGAAGCTTTCTTT | CAIQFDGGLPEAFF
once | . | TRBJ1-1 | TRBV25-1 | TGTGCCAGCAAGGGGGGGGCCAGCACTGAAGCTTTCTTT | CASKGGASTEAFF
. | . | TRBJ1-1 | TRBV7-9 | TGTGCCAGCAGCTTAGGATTAGGGACAAACAATGGGGCTTTCTTT | CASSLGLGTNNGAFF
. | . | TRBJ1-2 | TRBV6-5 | TGTGCCAGCAGTTACTCTCGAGACGGGGGAGCGAATGGCTACACCTTC | CASSYSRDGGANGYTF
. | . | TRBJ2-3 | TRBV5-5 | TGTGCCAGCAGCTTGTCGGCCGACAGCGGAGATACGCAGTATTTT | CASSLSADSGDTQYF
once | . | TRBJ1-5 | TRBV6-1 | TGTGCCAACAGTGAGGCGGGTTCAGACCGCAATCAGCCCCAGCATTTT | CANSEAGSDRNQPQHF
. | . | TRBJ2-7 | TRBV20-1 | TGCAGTGCTAGTCCCCCAAGGCTAGCGACCGACTCTTTCTACGAGCAGTACTTC | CSASPPRLATDSFYEQYF
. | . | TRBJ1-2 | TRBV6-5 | TGTGCCAGCAGTCCGGGGGCTAGGGGCTACACCTTC | CASSPGARGYTF
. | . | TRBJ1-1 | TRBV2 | TGTGCCAGCAGTGAATGGGGTATGTCGTCGAAGAACACTGAAGCTTTCTTT | CASSEWGMSSKNTEAFF
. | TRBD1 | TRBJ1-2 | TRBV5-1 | TGCGCCAGCAGCTTAGGACAGGGGGATGGCTACACCTTC | CASSLGQGDGYTF
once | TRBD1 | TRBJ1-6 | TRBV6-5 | TGTGCCAGCAGTTACCAAGGACAGGGGACTAATTCACCCCTCCACTTT | CASSYQGQGTNSPLHF
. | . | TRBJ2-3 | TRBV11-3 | TGTGCCAGCAGTTCAATTCAGGATACGCAGTATTTT | CASSSIQDTQYF
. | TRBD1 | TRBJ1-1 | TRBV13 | TGTGCCAGCAGCAAGAGGACAGGGGGTTACACTGAAGCTTTCTTT | CASSKRTGGYTEAFF